This is a list of T cell receptor beta chains from one sample in a study of CD4 T cells in relation to SARS-CoV-2 and coronaviruses. Method: immunoSEQ multiplex PCR; TCRdb's copy keeps in-frame clones and lacks some. The table includes tens of thousands of clones, about two thirds detected once. For these receptors, no antigen is known. Sequenced material: CD4+ T cells from PBMCs, cultured in vitro. The receptors originated from a human donor in good health. The CDR3 runs from the conserved cysteine through the conserved F or W. A D gene is named only where the DNA matches it firmly. Only part of the rows carry a size: once, few, many, or a class if the clone is expanded.

CDR3 protein: CASSDTGGGYEQYF
CDR3 DNA: TGTGCCAGCAGTGACACGGGAGGGGGCTACGAGCAGTACTTC
clone size: -
D gene: TRBD2
V gene: TRBV2
J gene: TRBJ2-7

CDR3 protein: CASRQLAGGQNEQFF
CDR3 DNA: TGTGCCAGCAGGCAACTAGCGGGGGGGCAAAATGAGCAGTTCTTC
clone size: -
D gene: TRBD2
V gene: TRBV6-5
J gene: TRBJ2-1

CDR3 protein: CASTSTWTSGSAHEQYF
CDR3 DNA: TGTGCCAGTACGTCCACGTGGACTAGCGGGAGTGCCCACGAGCAGTACTTC
clone size: -
D gene: TRBD2
V gene: TRBV19
J gene: TRBJ2-7

CDR3 protein: CASTGGAYNEQFF
CDR3 DNA: TGTGCCAGCACGGGGGGCGCATACAATGAGCAGTTCTTC
clone size: few
D gene: -
V gene: TRBV2
J gene: TRBJ2-1

CDR3 protein: CATQWRQGYEQYF
CDR3 DNA: TGTGCCACCCAGTGGAGACAGGGCTACGAGCAGTACTTC
clone size: -
D gene: TRBD1
V gene: TRBV24-1
J gene: TRBJ2-7

CDR3 protein: CASSLVSRGQGWDEQFF
CDR3 DNA: TGTGCCAGCAGCTTAGTGTCTCGGGGACAGGGGTGGGATGAGCAGTTCTTC
clone size: -
D gene: TRBD1
V gene: TRBV7-2
J gene: TRBJ2-1

CDR3 protein: CASSRAGGQGAADTQYF
CDR3 DNA: TGCGCCAGCAGCCGCGCGGGGGGACAGGGGGCGGCAGATACGCAGTATTTT
clone size: -
D gene: TRBD1
V gene: TRBV5-1
J gene: TRBJ2-3

CDR3 protein: CASSPPAPYTDTQYF
CDR3 DNA: TGTGCCAGCAGCCCCCCGGCCCCCTACACAGATACGCAGTATTTT
clone size: -
D gene: -
V gene: TRBV7-9
J gene: TRBJ2-3

CDR3 protein: CASSFRTASTDTQYF
CDR3 DNA: TGCGCCAGCAGCTTCAGGACAGCAAGCACAGATACGCAGTATTTT
clone size: -
D gene: -
V gene: TRBV5-1
J gene: TRBJ2-3

CDR3 protein: CASRGPGDYQPQHF
CDR3 DNA: TGTGCCAGCAGGGGGCCGGGGGATTATCAGCCCCAGCATTTT
clone size: -
D gene: -
V gene: TRBV28
J gene: TRBJ1-5

CDR3 protein: CASSISGFATDTQYF
CDR3 DNA: TGTGCCAGCAGCATAAGCGGCTTTGCCACAGATACGCAGTATTTT
clone size: -
D gene: -
V gene: TRBV7-9
J gene: TRBJ2-3

CDR3 protein: CASSSTGNSNYGYTF
CDR3 DNA: TGTGCCAGTAGTTCGACCGGGAATTCTAACTATGGCTACACCTTC
clone size: -
D gene: -
V gene: TRBV19
J gene: TRBJ1-2

CDR3 protein: CASSDYNSYNEQFF
CDR3 DNA: TGTGCCAGCAGTGATTATAACTCCTACAATGAGCAGTTCTTC
clone size: -
D gene: -
V gene: TRBV2
J gene: TRBJ2-1

CDR3 protein: CASSEQSPTLNQPQHF
CDR3 DNA: TGTGCCAGCAGTGAACAGTCCCCTACCCTCAATCAGCCCCAGCATTTT
clone size: -
D gene: -
V gene: TRBV27
J gene: TRBJ1-5

CDR3 protein: CASSQGRWGNTIYF
CDR3 DNA: TGTGCCAGCAGTCAAGGTCGTTGGGGAAACACCATATATTTT
clone size: -
D gene: -
V gene: TRBV27
J gene: TRBJ1-3

CDR3 protein: CASSLAGAYEQYF
CDR3 DNA: TGTGCCAGCAGCCTCGCGGGGGCCTACGAGCAGTACTTC
clone size: -
D gene: TRBD2
V gene: TRBV3-1/TRBV3-2
J gene: TRBJ2-7

CDR3 protein: CASSYQQGAWAYNEQFF
CDR3 DNA: TGTGCCAGCAGTTACCAGCAGGGGGCGTGGGCCTACAATGAGCAGTTCTTC
clone size: -
D gene: TRBD1
V gene: TRBV6-2/TRBV6-3
J gene: TRBJ2-1

CDR3 protein: CASSQDTGHQNQPQHF
CDR3 DNA: TGTGCCAGCAGCCAAGATACGGGACATCAAAATCAGCCCCAGCATTTT
clone size: few
D gene: -
V gene: TRBV3-1/TRBV3-2
J gene: TRBJ1-5

CDR3 protein: CASSLDGQGRGETQYF
CDR3 DNA: TGTGCCAGCAGCCTAGATGGGCAGGGTAGGGGGGAGACCCAGTACTTC
clone size: -
D gene: -
V gene: TRBV7-7
J gene: TRBJ2-5

CDR3 protein: CASRWTGGHTEAFF
CDR3 DNA: TGTGCCAGCCGCTGGACAGGGGGTCACACTGAAGCTTTCTTT
clone size: -
D gene: TRBD1
V gene: TRBV25-1
J gene: TRBJ1-1

CDR3 protein: CASSLAQAGNTIYF
CDR3 DNA: TGTGCCAGCAGCTTGGCACAAGCTGGAAACACCATATATTTT
clone size: -
D gene: -
V gene: TRBV5-4
J gene: TRBJ1-3

CDR3 protein: CASSEGQRTGEQYF
CDR3 DNA: TGTGCCAGCAGTGAGGGACAGCGGACAGGAGAGCAGTACTTC
clone size: -
D gene: TRBD1
V gene: TRBV6-1
J gene: TRBJ2-7

CDR3 protein: CASSPEGAPGGWDEQFF
CDR3 DNA: TGTGCCAGCAGCCCGGAAGGGGCCCCCGGGGGATGGGATGAGCAGTTCTTC
clone size: -
D gene: -
V gene: TRBV4-2
J gene: TRBJ2-1

CDR3 protein: CASSPRQGAASGANVLTF
CDR3 DNA: TGTGCCAGCTCACCACGACAGGGGGCGGCCTCTGGGGCCAACGTCCTGACTTTC
clone size: -
D gene: TRBD1
V gene: TRBV18
J gene: TRBJ2-6

CDR3 protein: CASSVARTEYYGYTF
CDR3 DNA: TGTGCCAGCAGCGTAGCTCGGACAGAATACTATGGCTACACCTTC
clone size: once
D gene: -
V gene: TRBV9
J gene: TRBJ1-2

CDR3 protein: CASSLGETAYYNEQFF
CDR3 DNA: TGTGCCAGCAGCTTAGGGGAGACTGCCTACTACAATGAGCAGTTCTTC
clone size: few
D gene: -
V gene: TRBV7-9
J gene: TRBJ2-1

CDR3 protein: CAPTGGEQYF
CDR3 DNA: TGCGCCCCCACAGGGGGCGAGCAGTACTTC
clone size: -
D gene: TRBD1
V gene: TRBV5-1
J gene: TRBJ2-7

CDR3 protein: CASSLVQTVAVSYEQYF
CDR3 DNA: TGTGCCAGCAGCTTAGTTCAGACTGTAGCGGTATCCTACGAGCAGTACTTC
clone size: -
D gene: -
V gene: TRBV7-2
J gene: TRBJ2-7

CDR3 protein: CASSLDRHLYEQYF
CDR3 DNA: TGTGCCAGCAGCTTAGACCGGCATCTATACGAGCAGTACTTC
clone size: -
D gene: -
V gene: TRBV7-2
J gene: TRBJ2-7

CDR3 protein: CASSELSGENTGELFF
CDR3 DNA: TGTGCCAGCAGTGAACTTAGCGGGGAGAACACCGGGGAGCTGTTTTTT
clone size: -
D gene: TRBD2
V gene: TRBV2
J gene: TRBJ2-2

CDR3 protein: CASSPGGASYTQYF
CDR3 DNA: TGTGCCAGCAGCCCCGGGGGGGCTTCGTATACGCAGTATTTT
clone size: -
D gene: TRBD2
V gene: TRBV6-5
J gene: TRBJ2-3

CDR3 protein: CASSHLGGSGLEGREQFF
CDR3 DNA: TGCGCCAGCAGCCACTTAGGGGGGTCGGGACTAGAGGGGAGGGAGCAGTTCTTC
clone size: -
D gene: TRBD2
V gene: TRBV4-3
J gene: TRBJ2-1

CDR3 protein: CASSSLFPKGASPLHF
CDR3 DNA: TGTGCCAGCAGTTCCCTATTCCCGAAGGGGGCGTCACCCCTCCACTTT
clone size: -
D gene: TRBD1
V gene: TRBV6-6
J gene: TRBJ1-6

CDR3 protein: CASSLTGSHYGYTF
CDR3 DNA: TGTGCCAGCAGTTTAACAGGCAGCCACTATGGCTACACCTTC
clone size: -
D gene: -
V gene: TRBV27
J gene: TRBJ1-2

CDR3 protein: CASSGQGAVGTGELFF
CDR3 DNA: TGTGCCAGCTCGGGACAGGGGGCCGTCGGCACCGGGGAGCTGTTTTTT
clone size: -
D gene: TRBD1
V gene: TRBV18
J gene: TRBJ2-2

CDR3 protein: CASSTAGTAWNTGELFF
CDR3 DNA: TGTGCCAGCAGTACCGCCGGGACCGCCTGGAACACCGGGGAGCTGTTTTTT
clone size: -
D gene: -
V gene: TRBV27
J gene: TRBJ2-2

CDR3 protein: CASSQRQATPTGELFF
CDR3 DNA: TGCGCCAGCAGTCAAAGGCAGGCGACTCCCACCGGGGAGCTGTTTTTT
clone size: -
D gene: -
V gene: TRBV23-1
J gene: TRBJ2-2

CDR3 protein: CASSSTGGAEQFF
CDR3 DNA: TGTGCCAGCAGCAGTACAGGGGGCGCTGAGCAGTTCTTC
clone size: once
D gene: -
V gene: TRBV21-1
J gene: TRBJ2-1

CDR3 protein: CASSPTGGRAPLHF
CDR3 DNA: TGTGCCAGCAGCCCGACAGGGGGCAGGGCACCCCTCCACTTT
clone size: -
D gene: TRBD1
V gene: TRBV7-9
J gene: TRBJ1-6

CDR3 protein: CASSNGAGLKNEQYF
CDR3 DNA: TGTGCCAGCAGCAACGGGGCAGGGCTAAAGAACGAGCAGTACTTC
clone size: -
D gene: -
V gene: TRBV7-6
J gene: TRBJ2-7

CDR3 protein: CASSELAEGNEQFF
CDR3 DNA: TGTGCCAGCAGTGAGCTAGCGGAAGGGAATGAGCAGTTCTTC
clone size: -
D gene: TRBD2
V gene: TRBV6-4
J gene: TRBJ2-1

CDR3 protein: CASSLIGVSAGGSTGELFF
CDR3 DNA: TGTGCCAGCAGCTTAATTGGGGTTTCAGCGGGAGGGAGCACCGGGGAGCTGTTTTTT
clone size: -
D gene: TRBD2
V gene: TRBV7-3
J gene: TRBJ2-2

CDR3 protein: CASSSEGGGHRYNEQFF
CDR3 DNA: TGTGCCAGCAGCTCTGAGGGAGGGGGGCATCGATACAATGAGCAGTTCTTC
clone size: -
D gene: -
V gene: TRBV7-8
J gene: TRBJ2-1

CDR3 protein: CASSQGRQGLGSGNTIYF
CDR3 DNA: TGTGCCAGCAGCCAAGGCAGACAGGGGTTGGGCTCTGGAAACACCATATATTTT
clone size: few
D gene: TRBD1
V gene: TRBV3-1/TRBV3-2
J gene: TRBJ1-3

CDR3 protein: CASSVQPDQPQHF
CDR3 DNA: TGTGCCAGTTCGGTCCAGCCGGATCAGCCCCAGCATTTT
clone size: few
D gene: -
V gene: TRBV19
J gene: TRBJ1-5

CDR3 protein: CASSQGLAGGRGYQETQYF
CDR3 DNA: TGCGCCAGCAGCCAAGGGCTAGCGGGGGGGCGAGGGTACCAAGAGACCCAGTACTTC
clone size: -
D gene: TRBD2
V gene: TRBV4-3
J gene: TRBJ2-5

CDR3 protein: CASSSLRGGETQYF
CDR3 DNA: TGCGCCAGCAGCTCGCTACGGGGGGGTGAGACCCAGTACTTC
clone size: medium-sized
D gene: TRBD2
V gene: TRBV5-1
J gene: TRBJ2-5

CDR3 protein: CASSEAERQIYGYTF
CDR3 DNA: TGTGCCAGCAGTGAAGCGGAGCGGCAGATCTATGGCTACACCTTC
clone size: -
D gene: -
V gene: TRBV6-1
J gene: TRBJ1-2

CDR3 protein: CASSSLGLGYTF
CDR3 DNA: TGTGCCAGCAGTTCCCTTGGCTTAGGCTACACCTTC
clone size: -
D gene: -
V gene: TRBV12-3/TRBV12-4
J gene: TRBJ1-2

CDR3 protein: CASSPTQDSLYGYTF
CDR3 DNA: TGTGCCAGCTCACCAACTCAAGACAGCCTCTATGGCTACACCTTC
clone size: -
D gene: -
V gene: TRBV18
J gene: TRBJ1-2

CDR3 protein: CASVKGVLVGDGYTF
CDR3 DNA: TGTGCCAGCGTCAAGGGGGTGTTAGTCGGGGATGGCTACACCTTC
clone size: -
D gene: -
V gene: TRBV2
J gene: TRBJ1-2

CDR3 protein: CASSLPPPVITEAFF
CDR3 DNA: TGTGCCAGCAGCTTACCCCCCCCGGTGATCACTGAAGCTTTCTTT
clone size: -
D gene: -
V gene: TRBV7-2
J gene: TRBJ1-1

CDR3 protein: CASSYITEAFF
CDR3 DNA: TGTGCCAGCAGTTACATCACTGAAGCTTTCTTT
clone size: -
D gene: -
V gene: TRBV6-2/TRBV6-3
J gene: TRBJ1-1

CDR3 protein: CASSQAEGLNTEAFF
CDR3 DNA: TGCGCCAGCAGCCAAGCGGAGGGGTTGAACACTGAAGCTTTCTTT
clone size: -
D gene: -
V gene: TRBV4-3
J gene: TRBJ1-1